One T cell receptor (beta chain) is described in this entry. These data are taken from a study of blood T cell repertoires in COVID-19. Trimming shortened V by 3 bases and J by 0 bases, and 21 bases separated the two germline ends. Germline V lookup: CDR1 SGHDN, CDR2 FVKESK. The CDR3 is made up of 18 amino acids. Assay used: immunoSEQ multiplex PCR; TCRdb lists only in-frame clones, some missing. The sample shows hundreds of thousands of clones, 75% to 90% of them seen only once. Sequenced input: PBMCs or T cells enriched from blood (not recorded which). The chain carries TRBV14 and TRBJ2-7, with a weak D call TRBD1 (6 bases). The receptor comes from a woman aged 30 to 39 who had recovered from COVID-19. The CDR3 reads CASSHLSGSEGDSYEQYF. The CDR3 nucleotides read TGTGCCAGCAGCCATTTGTCAGGGTCAGAGGGGGACTCCTACGAGCAGTACTTC.